The rows below give T cell receptor beta chains drawn from one sample of a study of T cell clonotyping in hematopoietic cell transplantation. The assay was immunoSEQ multiplex PCR, and TCRdb's table has in-frame clones only and misses some. The sample has 15,000 to 20,000 clones; 60% to 80% are singletons. Material: peripheral blood mononuclear cells, obtained before stem cell transplant. The receptors shown here come from a man between 60 and 70 years old with acute myeloid leukemia. Some clones in this sample may be carry-over from other donors' samples. The CDR3 runs from the conserved cysteine through the conserved F or W. Each record gives: J gene, V gene, clone size, D gene, CDR3 protein, CDR3 DNA. The D gene is left open where the match is weak. A clone size is listed for some rows: how often the clone was seen (once, few, many), or a class if it is expanded.

TRBJ1-6	TRBV7-8	-	TRBD1	CASSLARGQGGSPLHF	TGTGCCAGCAGCTTAGCGCGGGGACAGGGTGGTTCACCCCTCCACTTT
TRBJ2-5	TRBV6-5	medium-sized	TRBD2	CASSFSTSAIQETQYF	TGTGCCAGCAGTTTCTCGACTAGCGCCATACAAGAGACCCAGTACTTC
TRBJ2-7	TRBV30	-	-	CACIGVGASYEQYF	TGTGCCTGTATCGGGGTGGGGGCGTCCTACGAGCAGTACTTC
TRBJ2-1	TRBV29-1	-	-	CSVSFQGTEQFF	TGCAGCGTTTCGTTTCAGGGTACTGAGCAGTTCTTC
TRBJ1-2	TRBV6-5	-	-	CASTEGRGTYGYTF	TGTGCCAGCACGGAGGGCCGGGGGACCTATGGCTACACCTTC
TRBJ2-7	TRBV4-1	-	TRBD1	CASSSLSGTGGNEQYF	TGCGCCAGCAGCTCCTTAAGCGGGACAGGGGGTAACGAGCAGTACTTC
TRBJ2-6	TRBV7-6	-	-	CASSAEPSSGANVLTF	TGTGCCAGCAGCGCCGAACCGAGCTCTGGGGCCAACGTCCTGACTTTC
TRBJ1-2	TRBV7-3	-	-	CASSVQGDLGYTF	TGTGCCAGCAGCGTTCAAGGAGATCTTGGCTACACCTTC
TRBJ1-3	TRBV29-1	-	-	CSVEDPGAMGNTIYF	TGCAGCGTTGAAGATCCGGGAGCTATGGGAAACACCATATATTTT
TRBJ2-3	TRBV13	-	-	CASSPGGRGRTDTQYF	TGTGCCAGCAGCCCCGGGGGACGGGGGAGAACAGATACGCAGTATTTT
TRBJ1-5	TRBV5-4	-	TRBD1	CASSLEPGGDQPQHF	TGTGCCAGCAGCTTGGAGCCAGGGGGCGACCAGCCCCAGCATTTT
TRBJ1-1	TRBV5-1	-	TRBD1	CASSLAGTGLNTEAFF	TGCGCCAGCAGCTTGGCCGGGACAGGGTTGAACACTGAAGCTTTCTTT
TRBJ1-5	TRBV30	-	TRBD1	CAWSLRTGRNQPQHF	TGTGCCTGGAGTTTACGGACAGGGCGGAATCAGCCCCAGCATTTT
TRBJ1-3	TRBV27	few	TRBD1	CASSLYRGSGNTIYF	TGTGCCAGCAGTTTATACAGGGGGTCTGGAAACACCATATATTTT
TRBJ2-2	TRBV30	-	-	CAWIRTSPGELFF	TGTGCCTGGATTAGGACATCCCCGGGGGAGCTGTTTTTT
TRBJ2-2	TRBV5-6	-	TRBD2	CASSLGSGGHTGELFF	TGTGCCAGCAGCTTGGGGAGCGGGGGGCACACCGGGGAGCTGTTTTTT
TRBJ2-7	TRBV6-1	once	-	CASSEAQDSLGYEQYF	TGTGCCAGCAGTGAAGCCCAAGACAGTCTCGGCTACGAGCAGTACTTC